Ten or more counts support the clone carrying this T cell receptor beta chain. Antigen specificity is unknown. J lost 4 bases, V lost 3 bases, and 8 bases had no gene match. CDR3 length: 17 residues. Germline values: CDR1 SGHRS, CDR2 YFSETQ. In TCRdb, the 5' RACE reads were re-called with MiXCR into one record per CDR3 protein. Of around 26,000 distinct CDR3 sequences detected, approximately 8.8% appear once; the ten largest clones hold about 7.7%. The time point here: sample taken at primary tumor resection. Unsorted tumor, nontumor lung tissue or cryopreserved PBMC supplied the whole RNA. These data originate in a study of spatial heterogeneity in lung cancer. Study as a whole: The study consistently detected more beta-chain than alpha-chain sequences. Unique TCR and UMI combinations averaged more than ten appearances each in raw reads.

Whole-study findings and limits: The study found that expanded intratumoral alpha and beta TCR counts tracked tumor mutation counts.

This sequence joins TRBV5-1 and TRBJ2-1, with 12 bases matching TRBD2. The starting material was lung tumor tissue, obtained at surgery. This receptor was obtained from a male donor with early-stage non-small cell lung cancer. The DNA for the CDR3 is TGCGCCAGCAGCTGGGGACTAGCGGGTGGCCTATACAATGAGCAGTTCTTC. Translation gives CASSWGLAGGLYNEQFF.